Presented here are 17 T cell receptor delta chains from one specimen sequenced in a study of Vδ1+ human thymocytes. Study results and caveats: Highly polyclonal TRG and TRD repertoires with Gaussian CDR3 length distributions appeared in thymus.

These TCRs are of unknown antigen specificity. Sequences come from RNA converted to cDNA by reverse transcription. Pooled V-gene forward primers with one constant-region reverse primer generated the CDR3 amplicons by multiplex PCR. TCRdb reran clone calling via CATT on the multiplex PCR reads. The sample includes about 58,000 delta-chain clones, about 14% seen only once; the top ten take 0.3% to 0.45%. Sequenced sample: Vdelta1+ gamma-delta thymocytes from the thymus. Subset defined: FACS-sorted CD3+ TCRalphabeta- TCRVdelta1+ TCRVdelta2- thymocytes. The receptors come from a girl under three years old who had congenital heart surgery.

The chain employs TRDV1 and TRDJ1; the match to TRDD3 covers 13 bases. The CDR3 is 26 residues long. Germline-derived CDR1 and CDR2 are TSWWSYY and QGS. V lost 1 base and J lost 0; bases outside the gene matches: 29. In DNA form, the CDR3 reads TGTGCTCTTGGGGAACAATCTAGTTCCTACCGCCAACTGGGGGATACGCCAACGCTGTACACCGATAAACTCATCTTT. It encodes CALGEQSSSYRQLGDTPTLYTDKLIF.

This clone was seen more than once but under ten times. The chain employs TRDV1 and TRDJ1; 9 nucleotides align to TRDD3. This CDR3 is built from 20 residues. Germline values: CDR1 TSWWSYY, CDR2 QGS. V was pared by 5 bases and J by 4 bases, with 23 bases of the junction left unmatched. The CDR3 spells CALGNPFLSTTTGGIDKLIF. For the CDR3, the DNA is TGTGCTCTTGGGAATCCGTTCCTAAGTACTACTACTGGGGGAATCGATAAACTCATCTTT.

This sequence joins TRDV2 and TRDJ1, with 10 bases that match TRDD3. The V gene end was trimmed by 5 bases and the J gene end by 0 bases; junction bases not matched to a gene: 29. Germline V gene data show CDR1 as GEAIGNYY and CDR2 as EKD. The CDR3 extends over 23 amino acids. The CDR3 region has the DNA TGTGCCTGTGGCGCGTACTCCCGTACCCCTGTACTGGGGGATCCGAGTTACACCGATAAACTCATCTTT. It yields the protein CACGAYSRTPVLGDPSYTDKLIF.

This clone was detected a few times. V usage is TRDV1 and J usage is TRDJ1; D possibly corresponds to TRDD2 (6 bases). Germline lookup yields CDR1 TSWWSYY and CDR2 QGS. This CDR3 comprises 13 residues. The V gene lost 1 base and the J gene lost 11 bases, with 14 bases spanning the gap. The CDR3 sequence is CALGERLPNRLIF. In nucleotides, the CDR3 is TGTGCTCTTGGGGAACGCCTTCCCAATCGTCTCATCTTT.

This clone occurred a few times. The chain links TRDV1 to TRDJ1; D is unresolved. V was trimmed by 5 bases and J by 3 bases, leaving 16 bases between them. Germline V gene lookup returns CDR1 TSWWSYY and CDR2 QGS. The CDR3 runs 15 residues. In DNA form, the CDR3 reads TGTGCTCTTGGGACAAAACCTCAGTACGCCGATAAACTCATCTTT. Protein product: CALGTKPQYADKLIF.

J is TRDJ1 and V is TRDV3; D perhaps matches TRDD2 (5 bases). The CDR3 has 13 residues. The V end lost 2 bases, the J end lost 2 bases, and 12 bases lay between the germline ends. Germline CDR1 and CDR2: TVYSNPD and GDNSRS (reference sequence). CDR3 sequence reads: CAFQAFFTDKLIF. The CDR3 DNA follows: TGTGCCTTTCAGGCCTTCTTTACCGATAAACTCATCTTT.

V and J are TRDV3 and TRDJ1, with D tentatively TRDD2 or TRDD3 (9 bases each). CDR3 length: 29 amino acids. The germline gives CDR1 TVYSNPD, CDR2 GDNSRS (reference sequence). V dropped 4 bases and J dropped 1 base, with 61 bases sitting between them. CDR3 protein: CACLPTDPSLAGETSMGFGGYRPTDKLIF. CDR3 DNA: TGTGCCTGCCTTCCTACGGACCCTTCGTTGGCTGGTGAAACCTCCATGGGGTTCGGGGGATACCGACCCACCGATAAACTCATCTTT. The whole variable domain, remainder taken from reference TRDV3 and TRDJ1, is CDKVTQSSPDQTVASGSEVVLLCTYDTVYSNPDLFWYRIRPDYSFQFVFYGDNSRSEGADFTQGRFSVKHILTQKAFHLVISPVRTEDSATYYCACLPTDPSLAGETSMGFGGYRPTDKLIFGKGTRVTVEP.

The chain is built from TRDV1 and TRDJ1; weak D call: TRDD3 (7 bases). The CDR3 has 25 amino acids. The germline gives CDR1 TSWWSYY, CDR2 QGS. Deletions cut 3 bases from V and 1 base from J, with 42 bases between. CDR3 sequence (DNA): TGTGCTCTTGGGGAGGCCTTCCCCTACCTTCTCAAACGACTGGGGTCGGGTGGGATCACCGATAAACTCATCTTT. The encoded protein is CALGEAFPYLLKRLGSGGITDKLIF.

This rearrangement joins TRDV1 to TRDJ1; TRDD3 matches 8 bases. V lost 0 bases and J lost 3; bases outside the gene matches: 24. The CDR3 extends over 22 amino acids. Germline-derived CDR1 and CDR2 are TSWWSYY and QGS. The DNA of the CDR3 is TGTGCTCTTGGGGAACTCCCTACCTCCTACGGCGGGTGGGGGATTCCCTCCGATAAACTCATCTTT. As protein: CALGELPTSYGGWGIPSDKLIF.

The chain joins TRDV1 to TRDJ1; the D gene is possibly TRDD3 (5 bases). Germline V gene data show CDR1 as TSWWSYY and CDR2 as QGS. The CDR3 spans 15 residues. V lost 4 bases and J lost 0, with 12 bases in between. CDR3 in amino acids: CALGVSRDYTDKLIF. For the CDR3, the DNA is TGTGCTCTTGGGGTCTCCCGGGATTACACCGATAAACTCATCTTT.

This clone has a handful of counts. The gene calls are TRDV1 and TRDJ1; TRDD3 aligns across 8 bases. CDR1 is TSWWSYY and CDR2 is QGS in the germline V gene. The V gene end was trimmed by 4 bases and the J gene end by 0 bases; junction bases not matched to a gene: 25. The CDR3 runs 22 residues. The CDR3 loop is CALGVPPPLYRVGYGYTDKLIF. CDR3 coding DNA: TGTGCTCTTGGGGTCCCCCCCCCTCTCTATCGGGTGGGATACGGGTACACCGATAAACTCATCTTT.

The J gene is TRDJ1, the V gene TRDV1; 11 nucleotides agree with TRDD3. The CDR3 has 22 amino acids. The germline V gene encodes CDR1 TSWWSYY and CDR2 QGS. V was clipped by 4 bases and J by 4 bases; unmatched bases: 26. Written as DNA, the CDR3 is TGTGCTCTTGGGGGACTCCTTTTCGGGAACTGGGGGATAAGCGGCACTGGCGATAAACTCATCTTT. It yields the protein CALGGLLFGNWGISGTGDKLIF.

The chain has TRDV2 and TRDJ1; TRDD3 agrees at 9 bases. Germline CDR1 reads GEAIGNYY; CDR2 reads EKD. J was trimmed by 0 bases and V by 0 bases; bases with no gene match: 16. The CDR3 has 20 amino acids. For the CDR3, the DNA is TGTGCCTGTGACACCGGTAGGAGATTTATGGGGGGATACCACACCGATAAACTCATCTTT. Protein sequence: CACDTGRRFMGGYHTDKLIF.

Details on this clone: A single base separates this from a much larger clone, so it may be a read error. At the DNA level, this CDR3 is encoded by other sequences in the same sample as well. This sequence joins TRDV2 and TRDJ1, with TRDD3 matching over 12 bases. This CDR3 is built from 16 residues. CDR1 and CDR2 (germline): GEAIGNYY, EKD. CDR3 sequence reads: CACENAGGYDTDKLIF. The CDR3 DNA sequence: TGTGCCTGTGAGAATGCTGGGGGATACGACACTGATAAACTCATCTTT.

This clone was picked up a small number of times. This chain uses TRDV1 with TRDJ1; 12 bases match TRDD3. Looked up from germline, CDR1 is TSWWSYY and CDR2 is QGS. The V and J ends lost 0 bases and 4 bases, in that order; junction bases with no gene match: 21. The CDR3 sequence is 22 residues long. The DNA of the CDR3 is TGTGCTCTTGGGGAACTATTCCCGGTATACTGGGGGATACCTGAGGGCAGCGATAAACTCATCTTT. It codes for CALGELFPVYWGIPEGSDKLIF.

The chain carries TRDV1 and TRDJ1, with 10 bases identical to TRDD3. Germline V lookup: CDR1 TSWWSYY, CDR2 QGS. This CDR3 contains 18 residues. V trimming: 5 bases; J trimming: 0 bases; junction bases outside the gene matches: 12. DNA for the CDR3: TGTGCTCTTGGGAAGTTTTGGGGTACTGGGGGATACACCGATAAACTCATCTTT. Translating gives CALGKFWGTGGYTDKLIF.

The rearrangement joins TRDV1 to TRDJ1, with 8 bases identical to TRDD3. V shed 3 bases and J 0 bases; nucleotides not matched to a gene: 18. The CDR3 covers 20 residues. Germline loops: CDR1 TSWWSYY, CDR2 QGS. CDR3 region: CALGDLPHGRGYFNTDKLIF. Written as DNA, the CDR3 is TGTGCTCTTGGGGACCTACCACATGGCCGGGGATACTTCAACACCGATAAACTCATCTTT.